These 5 T cell receptor beta chains were all obtained from the same sample, sequenced in a study of T-cell memory formation after mild COVID-19. One entry per CDR3 protein results from TCRdb running MiXCR on the 5' RACE reads. The sample has 200,000 to 300,000 distinct CDR3 sequences; 16% are singletons. Sequencing was carried out using PBMCs or a T cell subset sorted from them (not recorded which). These receptors all stem from a man aged 18-30 years who had mild COVID-19 (a few samples of this study predate the infection). Cell type and time point are not known.

This clonotype came up a few times. The V call is TRBV5-1, the J call TRBJ2-3; 8 bases are a match to TRBD1. CDR3 size: 19 residues. Germline-derived CDR1 and CDR2 are SGHRS and YFSETQ. Unmatched junction bases numbered 16, after V lost 4 bases and J lost 0 bases. This chain's CDR3 is CASSPYTFHRGTSTDTQYF. In DNA form, the CDR3 reads TGCGCCAGCAGCCCCTATACATTTCACAGGGGGACTAGCACAGATACGCAGTATTTT. Full variable domain (remainder filled in from reference TRBV5-1 and TRBJ2-3): KAGVTQTPRYLIKTRGQQVTLSCSPISGHRSVSWYQQTPGQGLQFLFEYFSETQRNKGNFPGRFSGRQFSNSRSEMNVSTLELGDSALYLCASSPYTFHRGTSTDTQYFGPGTRLTVL.

This clonotype was seen a few times. The chain employs TRBV7-3 and TRBJ2-3; D remains unclear. Per the germline V gene, CDR1 is SGHTA and CDR2 is FQGTGA. V was cut by 5 bases and J by 9 bases, with 12 bases left in between. The CDR3 is 12 residues long. CDR3 in amino acids: CASSLVFPTQYF. The CDR3 DNA reads as TGTGCCAGCAGCCTCGTATTCCCAACGCAGTATTTT.

This rearrangement joins TRBV28 to TRBJ1-1; 7 nucleotides line up with TRBD1. This CDR3 is 15 amino acids long. Germline lookup yields CDR1 MDHEN and CDR2 SYDVKM. The trim removed 3 bases at V and 4 bases at J, leaving 8 bases unmatched. CDR3 nucleotide sequence: TGTGCCAGCAGTTTGAACAGGGGTAGGGGCACTGAAGCTTTCTTT. Its protein is CASSLNRGRGTEAFF.

There are a few counts of this clonotype. The chain uses TRBV29-1 and TRBJ1-1, with 7 nucleotides matching TRBD1. The germline gives CDR1 SQVTM, CDR2 ANQGSEA. This CDR3 has 11 amino acids. V was clipped by 4 bases and J by 8 bases; unmatched bases: 4. The CDR3 region has the DNA TGCAGCGTTGTGACAGGGCCAGAAGCTTTCTTT. Encoded protein: CSVVTGPEAFF.

In this sample, this clonotype turned up many times. This sequence joins TRBV7-8 and TRBJ1-1; D is perhaps TRBD1 (6 bases). The V and J ends lost 0 bases and 4 bases respectively, with 18 bases between them. This CDR3 region has 17 residues. Germline values: CDR1 SGHVS, CDR2 FQNEAQ. This CDR3 reads CASSLAILGRRGTEAFF. The CDR3 bases are TGTGCCAGCAGCTTAGCAATTTTAGGTCGCAGGGGCACTGAAGCTTTCTTT.